Below are 29 T cell receptor beta chains sequenced from a single sample in a study of blood T cell repertoires in COVID-19. The table came from immunoSEQ multiplex PCR; TCRdb's copy has only in-frame clones and leaves some out. The table has roughly 200,000 clones, around 94% seen once. The sequencing input was peripheral blood. The receptor source for this set is a man aged 30 to 45 with COVID-19, enrolled during active disease.

This chain connects TRBV19 to TRBJ1-2; D perhaps matches TRBD1 (5 bases). The CDR3 runs 14 residues. The germline CDR1 and CDR2 sequences are LNHDA and SQIVND (reference sequence). Trimming left V 2 bases short and J 4 bases short, with 11 bases between. CDR3 region: CASSIRGSGYGYTF. The CDR3 DNA reads TGTGCCAGTAGTATACGGGGGAGTGGCTATGGCTACACCTTC.

This chain joins TRBV27 and TRBJ1-1; D is possibly TRBD1 (6 bases). V was cut by 6 bases and J by 4 bases, with 12 bases left in between. This CDR3 contains 13 residues. Germline CDR1 is MNHEY and CDR2 is SMNVEV (reference sequence). Here the CDR3 reads CASRYRVGTEAFF. The CDR3 region has the DNA TGTGCCAGCAGGTACAGGGTTGGCACTGAAGCTTTCTTT.

The chain carries TRBV4-1 and TRBJ1-1; 7 bases fit TRBD1. The CDR3 is 14 amino acids. Germline CDR1 and CDR2: MGHRA and YSYEKL. With V trimmed by 1 base and J by 5 bases, 4 bases remained unmatched. This CDR3 reads CASSQVRGTTEAFF. In DNA form, the CDR3 reads TGCGCCAGCAGCCAAGTCAGGGGGACGACTGAAGCTTTCTTT.

The chain uses TRBV4-2 and TRBJ1-2, with TRBD1 as a possible D gene (6 bases). Germline CDR1 LGHNA, CDR2 YNFKEQ. Between the trimmed V and J ends, which lost 0 bases and 5 bases, there was a span of 16 bases. CDR3 length: 16 amino acids. The CDR3 DNA sequence: TGTGCCAGCAGCCAAGAGGAGTCACAGGGAGTTTATGGCTACACCTTC. Amino acids: CASSQEESQGVYGYTF.

This sequence joins TRBV12-3 or TRBV12-4 and TRBJ2-1; D is possibly TRBD1 (5 bases). This CDR3 comprises 11 residues. V lost 4 bases and J lost 9, with 7 bases in between. In nucleotides, the CDR3 is TGTGCCAGCAGTTGGGGCGGTGAGCAGTTCTTC. As protein: CASSWGGEQFF.

The chain links TRBV19 to TRBJ1-2, with D maybe TRBD1 (5 bases). The CDR3 covers 15 residues. V lost 7 bases and J 0 bases, leaving 15 bases between the germline ends. Per the germline V gene, CDR1 is LNHDA and CDR2 is SQIVND (reference sequence). The CDR3: CASIGVGGANYGYTF. As DNA, the CDR3 is TGTGCCAGTATTGGTGTCGGAGGGGCTAACTATGGCTACACCTTC.

The chain carries TRBV18 and TRBJ2-1, with 7 bases identical to TRBD2. V was clipped by 6 bases and J by 4 bases; unmatched bases: 18. Per the germline V gene, CDR1 is KGHSH and CDR2 is LQKENI. The CDR3 contains 18 residues. CDR3 loop: CASSPLAEGPLVYNEQFF. The CDR3 DNA is TGTGCCAGCTCCCCCCTAGCGGAAGGCCCCTTGGTTTACAATGAGCAGTTCTTC.

The gene calls are TRBV12-3 or TRBV12-4 and TRBJ1-1, with 7 bases identical to TRBD1. Losses at the gene ends were 2 bases for V and 10 bases for J; bases not matched to a gene: 7. The CDR3 length is 13 residues. CDR3 DNA: TGTGCCAGCAGTTTAAAAGGGGGCAGGGCAGCTTTCTTT. It is translated as CASSLKGGRAAFF.

The V and J genes are TRBV7-9 and TRBJ2-3; D gene ambiguous. Germline V gene data show CDR1 as SEHNR and CDR2 as FQNEAQ (reference sequence). The V end lost 0 bases, the J end lost 2 bases, and 3 bases lay between the germline ends. The CDR3 length is 13 residues. The chain's CDR3 is CASSLALTDTQYF. The CDR3, as DNA: TGTGCCAGCAGCTTAGCCCTCACAGATACGCAGTATTTT. The full variable domain, its missing parts supplied by reference TRBV7-9 and TRBJ2-3, is DTGVSQNPRHKITKRGQNVTFRCDPISEHNRLYWYRQTLGQGPEFLTYFQNEAQLEKSRLLSDRFSAERPKGSFSTLEIQRTEQGDSAMYLCASSLALTDTQYFGPGTRLTVL.

This chain joins TRBV5-1 and TRBJ1-3; D unclear. Germline values: CDR1 SGHRS, CDR2 YFSETQ. The CDR3 loop spans 12 amino acids. Trimming took 5 bases from V and 3 from J, leaving 6 bases between them. Here the CDR3 DNA reads TGCGCCAGCAGTAGAGGTGGAAACACCATATATTTT. Residues: CASSRGGNTIYF.

V and J are TRBV15 and TRBJ1-5, with TRBD1 matching 7 bases. The junction had 8 bases not matched to a gene; V was cut back by 0 bases and J by 6 bases. The CDR3 is 16 amino acids. Germline values: CDR1 LNHNV, CDR2 YYDKDF (reference sequence). CDR3 nucleotide sequence: TGTGCCACCAGCAGAGATCGGCAGGGGGGAATTCAGCCCCAGCATTTT. Translated, it gives CATSRDRQGGIQPQHF.

The rearrangement uses TRBV1 and TRBJ1-4; the tabulated D call, TRBD1, remains unverified against the DNA. TRBV1 is noted as a pseudogene. CDR3 length: 19 residues. CDR3 protein: CTRNQRDRAGVRGNEKLFF. Here the CDR3 DNA reads TGCACCCGAAATCAAAGGGACAGGGCCGGCGTCCGTGGTAATGAAAAACTGTTTTTT.

The V gene is TRBV3-1 (or the pseudogene TRBV3-2), the J gene TRBJ1-2; 8 bases align to TRBD1. The CDR3 runs to 13 residues. V was clipped by 6 bases and J by 10 bases; unmatched bases: 10. Per germline, CDR1 LGHDT and CDR2 YNNKEL (reference sequence). The CDR3 nucleotides read TGTGCCAGCAGAAGGGACAGGTGGTCGGTCTACACCTTC. Residues: CASRRDRWSVYTF.

The V and J genes are TRBV5-6 and TRBJ1-6, with 9 positions matching TRBD1. Losses at the gene ends were 1 base for V and 8 bases for J; bases not matched to a gene: 7. Germline CDR1 is SGHDT and CDR2 is YYEEEE. The CDR3 extends over 16 amino acids. In DNA form, the CDR3 reads TGTGCCAGCAGCTTGCAAACAGGGGGCGGTTATTCACCCCTCCACTTT. Encoded protein: CASSLQTGGGYSPLHF. The variable domain in full, completed from reference TRBV5-6 and TRBJ1-6, reads DAGVTQSPTHLIKTRGQQVTLRCSPKSGHDTVSWYQQALGQGPQFIFQYYEEEERQRGNFPDRFSGHQFPNYSSELNVNALLLGDSALYLCASSLQTGGGYSPLHFGNGTRLTVT.

This chain uses TRBV4-1 with TRBJ2-3, with TRBD2 identical over 9 bases. The CDR3 length is 16 residues. Unmatched junction bases numbered 5, after V lost 2 bases and J lost 2 bases. The germline gives CDR1 MGHRA, CDR2 YSYEKL. CDR3 protein: CASSQYLAGNTDTQYF. The CDR3 nucleotides read TGCGCCAGCAGCCAATATCTAGCGGGGAACACAGATACGCAGTATTTT.

The rearrangement joins TRBV6-5 to TRBJ1-2; 9 bases align to TRBD1. Trimming at V came to 6 bases and at J to 7 bases, leaving 6 bases not matched to a gene. This CDR3 has 13 residues. CDR1 is MNHEY and CDR2 is SVGAGI in the germline V gene. The CDR3 bases are TGTGCCAGCAGGAACAGGGGGCGCAGTGGCTACACCTTC. Translating gives CASRNRGRSGYTF.

The chain recombines TRBV9 with TRBJ1-3, with 7 nucleotides matching TRBD1. Trimming cost V 3 bases and J 4 bases; bases outside gene matches: 7. Germline assignment: CDR1 SGDLS and CDR2 YYNGEE. This CDR3 comprises 15 residues. CDR3 DNA sequence: TGTGCCAGCAGCGGCGACAGGGTGGGAGGAAACACCATATATTTT. Amino acids: CASSGDRVGGNTIYF. The variable domain in full, completed from reference TRBV9 and TRBJ1-3, reads DSGVTQTPKHLITATGQRVTLRCSPRSGDLSVYWYQQSLDQGLQFLIQYYNGEERAKGNILERFSAQQFPDLHSELNLSSLELGDSALYFCASSGDRVGGNTIYFGEGSWLTVV.

This chain uses TRBV10-3 with TRBJ2-2; D is unclear. Trimming removed 0 bases at V and 1 base at J, with 3 bases between. This CDR3 contains 14 residues. CDR1 ENHRY and CDR2 SYGVKD come from the germline V gene. As DNA, the CDR3 is TGTGCCATCAGTGAGTCCAGGAACACCGGGGAGCTGTTTTTT. Translated: CAISESRNTGELFF.

V and J are TRBV19 and TRBJ1-1; D possibly corresponds to TRBD1 (5 bases). Germline CDR1 LNHDA, CDR2 SQIVND (reference sequence). Trimming left V 11 bases short and J 3 bases short, with 16 bases between. The CDR3 is made up of 13 amino acids. The CDR3 DNA reads TGTGCCTCCTGCTGCGGGGGACACACTGAAGCTTTCTTT. Translation gives CASCCGGHTEAFF.

This chain uses TRBV25-1 with TRBJ2-3, with D unresolved. Germline lookup yields CDR1 MGHDK and CDR2 SYGVNS. V gave up 3 bases and J gave up 1 base, with 11 bases separating them. The CDR3 covers 15 residues. CDR3 bases: TGTGCCAGCAGTGAGCGCCCTTTCGGCACAGATACGCAGTATTTT. This gives the protein CASSERPFGTDTQYF. Supplemented by reference TRBV25-1 and TRBJ2-3, the full variable domain reads EADIYQTPRYLVIGTGKKITLECSQTMGHDKMYWYQQDPGMELHLIHYSYGVNSTEKGDLSSESTVSRIRTEHFPLTLESARPSHTSQYLCASSERPFGTDTQYFGPGTRLTVL.

The CDR3 protein is CASSLVRYSTDTQYF. The CDR3 DNA reads TGCGCCAGCAGCTTGGTTCGCTATAGCACAGATACGCAGTATTTT. The V and J genes are TRBV5-1 and TRBJ2-3; D ambiguous. Trimming removed 0 bases at V and 0 bases at J, with 8 bases between. In germline, CDR1 is SGHRS, CDR2 YFSETQ. There are 15 residues in the CDR3.

CDR3 region: CASSAQVPDTQYF. Written as DNA, the CDR3 is TGCGCCAGCAGTGCCCAGGTCCCAGATACGCAGTATTTT. The chain carries TRBV10-2 and TRBJ2-3; D remains ambiguous. The V gene lost 4 bases and the J gene lost 4 bases, with 9 bases spanning the gap. Germline CDR1 reads WSHSY; CDR2 reads SAAADI. The CDR3 extends over 13 amino acids.

This rearrangement joins TRBV9 to TRBJ2-7; D might be TRBD1 (5 bases). CDR1 and CDR2 (germline): SGDLS, YYNGEE. The germline V and J ends were trimmed by 3 bases and 5 bases, with 9 bases remaining between them. The length of the CDR3 is 12 residues. The CDR3 region is CASSGQGHEQYF. The CDR3 DNA follows: TGTGCCAGCAGCGGGCAGGGCCACGAGCAGTACTTC.

The chain is built from TRBV3-1 (or the pseudogene TRBV3-2) and TRBJ1-6; D gene unclear. The germline V gene has CDR1 LGHDT and CDR2 YNNKEL (reference sequence). The ends were cut back, 1 base at V and 8 bases at J, with 9 bases in the middle. This CDR3 spans 14 amino acids. CDR3: CASSQVNSYSPLHF. In DNA, the CDR3 is TGTGCCAGCAGCCAAGTAAACAGCTATTCACCCCTCCACTTT.

V gene TRBV11-2 combines with J gene TRBJ2-7, with 8 bases aligning to TRBD2. Trimming removed 5 bases from V and 0 bases from J; junction bases left unmatched: 18. The germline V gene encodes CDR1 SGHAT and CDR2 FQNNGV. The CDR3 covers 19 residues. CDR3 sequence reads: CASSRSSIAGSSDSYEQYF. The CDR3 bases are TGTGCCAGCAGCCGCTCCTCAATAGCGGGGTCATCAGACTCCTACGAGCAGTACTTC.

J is TRBJ1-6 and V is TRBV3-1 (or the pseudogene TRBV3-2), with no clear D. The germline CDR1 and CDR2 sequences are LGHDT and YNNKEL (reference sequence). Trimming shortened V by 3 bases and J by 14 bases, and 11 bases separated the two germline ends. CDR3 size: 12 residues. Here the CDR3 DNA reads TGTGCCAGCAGCCAGGGAGTTTTGGCCCTCCACTTT. Translating gives CASSQGVLALHF.

The chain recombines TRBV6-5 with TRBJ2-7; 9 nucleotides line up with TRBD1. The trim removed 11 bases at V and 3 bases at J, leaving 5 bases unmatched. Per the germline V gene, CDR1 is MNHEY and CDR2 is SVGAGI. The CDR3 has 12 amino acids. CDR3 nucleotides: TGTGCCGCCCGGGACAGGGTCTACGAGCAGTACTTC. It encodes CAARDRVYEQYF.

The CDR3 DNA reads TGCGCCAGCAGCTTGGATTCGGGTGGACTGTTTTTT. Translation gives CASSLDSGGLFF. The chain couples TRBV5-1 to TRBJ1-4; D remains unclear. Germline CDR1 SGHRS, CDR2 YFSETQ. With 0 bases removed from V and 13 bases from J, the gap between germline ends came to 10 bases. CDR3 length equals 12 residues. Full variable domain (rest looked up from reference TRBV5-1 and TRBJ1-4): KAGVTQTPRYLIKTRGQQVTLSCSPISGHRSVSWYQQTPGQGLQFLFEYFSETQRNKGNFPGRFSGRQFSNSRSEMNVSTLELGDSALYLCASSLDSGGLFFGSGTQLSVL.

The chain is built from TRBV28 and TRBJ2-7; tentative D call: TRBD1 (5 bases). The CDR3 spans 16 residues. Germline V lookup: CDR1 MDHEN, CDR2 SYDVKM. Between the trimmed V and J ends, which lost 1 base and 0 bases, there was a span of 13 bases. The CDR3 spells CASSLSLDTLSYEQYF. For the CDR3, the DNA is TGTGCCAGCAGTTTATCCTTGGACACGCTCTCCTACGAGCAGTACTTC.